Following are 29 T cell receptor beta chains from one sample sequenced in a study of blood T cells in healthy people across ages. The authors ran a second PCR of 7 to 11 cycles using a sample-barcoded 5' primer and a J-beta primer mix. A single record per CDR3 protein comes from TCRdb applying MiXCR to the 5' RACE reads. This table holds 450,000 to 600,000 distinct CDR3 sequences, roughly a quarter found once. This same sample was also taken into another study, of T cells of mothers and their children.

The sample comprised blood. The source is a boy between 2 and 15 years old in good health.

The V and J genes are TRBV2 and TRBJ1-4; TRBD1 might be the D (5 bases). Trimming removed 3 bases at V and 7 bases at J, with 15 bases between. This CDR3 has 15 residues. Germline-derived CDR1 and CDR2 are SNHLY and FYNNEI. The DNA of the CDR3 is TGTGCCAGCAGTGAGGGGCAGGGATTATCTGAAAAACTGTTTTTT. This sequence encodes CASSEGQGLSEKLFF.

J is TRBJ2-7 and V is TRBV6-5, with D possibly TRBD1 on 6 matching bases. Looked up from germline, CDR1 is MNHEY and CDR2 is SVGAGI. This CDR3 contains 13 residues. The V gene lost 7 bases and the J gene lost 4 bases, with 14 bases spanning the gap. DNA for the CDR3: TGTGCCAGCATCGGGACACAAGGATACGAGCAGTACTTC. It codes for CASIGTQGYEQYF.

The gene calls are TRBV6-2 or TRBV6-3 and TRBJ2-3; D not resolved. V lost 4 bases and J lost 7, with 6 bases in between. CDR1 is MNHEY and CDR2 is SVGEGT in the germline V gene. This CDR3 has 11 residues. The CDR3 DNA follows: TGTGCCAGCAGTTCGACTCATACGCAGTATTTT. Translated, it gives CASSSTHTQYF.

This clonotype was observed a few times. CDR3 protein: CASSNWGQRGYTF. The CDR3 nucleotides are TGTGCCAGCAGCAATTGGGGCCAGAGGGGCTACACCTTC. The gene calls are TRBV11-2 and TRBJ1-2, with D possibly TRBD1 on 5 matching bases. Germline assignment: CDR1 SGHAT and CDR2 FQNNGV. The CDR3 covers 13 residues. V was trimmed by 5 bases and J by 8 bases, leaving 15 bases between them.

This clonotype was counted only a few times. V gene TRBV20-1 combines with J gene TRBJ2-5; a possible D gene is TRBD1 (5 bases). V shed 6 bases and J shed 1 base, with 12 bases lying between them. The CDR3 totals 13 residues. In germline, CDR1 is DFQATT, CDR2 SNEGSKA (reference sequence). The CDR3 here is CSARAQVQETQYF. CDR3 bases: TGCAGTGCAAGGGCACAGGTCCAAGAGACCCAGTACTTC.

This clonotype showed up just a few times. V usage is TRBV4-2 and J usage is TRBJ1-3; no clear D. This CDR3 is built from 15 residues. Trimming left V 0 bases short and J 4 bases short, with 10 bases between. From germline, CDR1 is LGHNA and CDR2 YNFKEQ. The CDR3 region has the DNA TGTGCCAGCAGCCAAGAGCCTCTGTCCGGAAACACCATATATTTT. It specifies CASSQEPLSGNTIYF.

The V call is TRBV20-1, the J call TRBJ2-7, with D maybe TRBD2 (6 bases). The J call is uncertain, as TRBJ2-5 better fits the DNA end. The CDR3 runs 15 residues. Germline V gene sequence: CDR1 DFQATT, CDR2 SNEGSKA (reference sequence). The CDR3 DNA sequence: TGCAGTGCTACACCGCTACTAGCTCCCCAAGAGACCCAGTACTTC. Amino acid sequence: CSATPLLAPQETQYF.

This clonotype has just a few counts. The chain couples TRBV28 to TRBJ2-5; 7 bases map to TRBD1. TRBJ2-7 explains the end of the DNA better; the J call may be wrong. The CDR3 contains 12 residues. The germline V gene encodes CDR1 MDHEN and CDR2 SYDVKM. CDR3 sequence reads: CASQTGSYEQYF. Written as DNA, the CDR3 is TGTGCCAGCCAGACAGGGTCCTACGAGCAGTACTTC.

Points on this clonotype: The junction departs from the called germline gene at one end, perhaps through a read error. CDR3 residues: CASSAGLFGELFF. The CDR3 nucleotides read TGCGCTAGTTCGGCGGGCTTATTCGGGGAGCTGTTTTTT. The chain couples TRBV12-5 to TRBJ2-2; D might be TRBD2 (5 bases). This CDR3 contains 13 residues. Germline V gene sequence: CDR1 LGHNT, CDR2 FRNRAP.

Only a few counts were recorded for this clonotype. The chain links TRBV7-8 to TRBJ2-7; TRBD2 matches 7 bases. CDR1 and CDR2 (germline): SGHVS, FQNEAQ. The V gene end was trimmed by 2 bases and the J gene end by 3 bases; junction bases not matched to a gene: 7. This CDR3 comprises 15 residues. The CDR3 DNA reads as TGTGCCAGCAGCTTAACGACTAGCACGCGCTACGAGCAGTACTTC. This sequence encodes CASSLTTSTRYEQYF. Full variable domain (remainder filled in from reference TRBV7-8 and TRBJ2-7): GAGVSQSPRYKVAKRGQDVALRCDPISGHVSLFWYQQALGQGPEFLTYFQNEAQLDKSGLPSDRFFAERPEGSVSTLKIQRTQQEDSAVYLCASSLTTSTRYEQYFGPGTRLTVT.

The rearrangement links TRBV29-1 to TRBJ1-2; TRBD1 might be the D (5 bases). Germline V gives CDR1 SQVTM, CDR2 ANQGSEA. This CDR3 has 14 amino acids. The ends were cut back, 3 bases at V and 0 bases at J, with 11 bases in the middle. The CDR3 DNA follows: TGCAGCGTTGACCTGCAAGGGGCTAACTATGGCTACACCTTC. Its translation is CSVDLQGANYGYTF.

This clonotype has a handful of counts. The chain links TRBV12-2 to TRBJ1-2; the table's D call, TRBD1, has no DNA check behind it. TRBV12-2 is annotated as a pseudogene. CDR3 length equals 15 residues. CDR3 DNA sequence: TGTGCAAGTCGCTTACGGCCGACAGCCTTCTATGGCTACACCTTC. Translation gives CASRLRPTAFYGYTF.

The chain joins TRBV27 to TRBJ1-2; D unresolved. The germline CDR1 and CDR2 sequences are MNHEY and SMNVEV (reference sequence). The V gene lost 6 bases and the J gene lost 7 bases, with 18 bases spanning the gap. The CDR3 runs 14 residues. In DNA form, the CDR3 reads TGTGCCAGCAGCCCATTACTGGCGGGTAGTGGCTACACCTTC. This codes for CASSPLLAGSGYTF.

This clonotype has only a few counts. The chain has TRBV29-1 and TRBJ2-3, with D maybe TRBD1 (5 bases). The CDR3 extends over 14 amino acids. V was cut by 7 bases and J by 4 bases, with 18 bases left in between. Germline loops: CDR1 SQVTM, CDR2 ANQGSEA. DNA of the CDR3: TGCAGCGCAGGGAACGGGCTTGAGGCAGATACGCAGTATTTT. Translating it yields CSAGNGLEADTQYF.

This clonotype was observed at least ten times. The V gene is TRBV7-9, the J gene TRBJ2-6, with TRBD1 as a possible D gene (5 bases). Per germline, CDR1 SEHNR and CDR2 FQNEAQ (reference sequence). The CDR3 extends over 13 amino acids. Trimming shortened V by 4 bases and J by 16 bases, and 17 bases separated the two germline ends. This CDR3 reads CASSSTQDNPLTF. Written as DNA, the CDR3 is TGTGCCAGCAGCTCCACCCAGGACAATCCTCTGACTTTC.

The rearrangement links TRBV5-1 to TRBJ2-1; TRBD2 is a possible D gene (6 bases). V lost 2 bases to trimming and J lost 2 bases, with 11 bases between them. CDR3 length equals 15 residues. Per the germline V gene, CDR1 is SGHRS and CDR2 is YFSETQ. The CDR3 is CASSLQGGAYNEQFF. CDR3 DNA: TGCGCCAGCAGCTTACAAGGCGGGGCCTACAATGAGCAGTTCTTC.

This rearrangement joins TRBV10-2 to TRBJ2-7; D possibly matches TRBD1 or TRBD2 (5 bases each). Trimming took 2 bases from V and 4 from J, leaving 15 bases between them. CDR1 and CDR2 from the germline V gene are WSHSY and SAAADI. This CDR3 is built from 15 residues. The CDR3 region is CASSEGRQLTYEQYF. DNA for the CDR3: TGCGCCAGCAGTGAGGGGAGACAGTTAACTTACGAGCAGTACTTC.

This clonotype was picked up a small number of times. The V call is TRBV15, the J call TRBJ2-7; D is undetermined. The germline V gene encodes CDR1 LNHNV and CDR2 YYDKDF (reference sequence). Trimming pared 0 bases from V and 1 base from J, leaving 16 bases between. This CDR3 contains 17 residues. CDR3 sequence: CATSRDYRVSPSYEQYF. In DNA form, the CDR3 reads TGTGCCACCAGCAGAGATTATCGGGTCAGCCCATCCTACGAGCAGTACTTC.

The V call is TRBV9, the J call TRBJ1-5; D remains unclear. Germline V lookup: CDR1 SGDLS, CDR2 YYNGEE. CDR3 length equals 14 residues. Deletions cut 4 bases from V and 1 base from J, with 9 bases between. CDR3 amino acids: CASSPASSNQPQHF. The DNA for the CDR3 is TGTGCCAGCAGCCCAGCCTCCAGCAATCAGCCCCAGCATTTT.

This clonotype turned up a few times. This chain links TRBV20-1 with TRBJ1-2; 7 nucleotides agree with TRBD1. Germline lookup yields CDR1 DFQATT and CDR2 SNEGSKA (reference sequence). J lost 4 bases, V lost 1 base, and 9 bases had no gene match. The CDR3 is 15 residues long. The CDR3 nucleotides are TGCAGTGCTAGAGGGGGGGAGGACAGGACCTATGGCTACACCTTC. Its protein product is CSARGGEDRTYGYTF.

This clonotype was observed a handful of times. At one end, the junction sequence differs from germline, possibly due to a read error. This chain joins TRBV6-5 and TRBJ2-7; the match to TRBD2 covers 10 bases. Germline V gene lookup returns CDR1 MNHEY and CDR2 SVGAGI. This CDR3 comprises 20 residues. CDR3 in amino acids: CASSYSVELAGAPFSHEQYF. For the CDR3, the DNA is TGTGCCAGCAGTTACTCCGTCGAGCTAGCGGGGGCTCCCTTCTCCCACGAGCAGTACTTC.

This clonotype has more than one count but fewer than ten. The rearrangement joins TRBV7-2 to TRBJ2-1; possible D gene TRBD1, 5 bases. Germline CDR1 SGHTA, CDR2 FQGNSA. The CDR3 contains 15 residues. Trimming left V 5 bases short and J 4 bases short, with 15 bases between. The CDR3, as DNA: TGTGCCAGCAGCGTAGGAGTGGGGCTATACAATGAGCAGTTCTTC. It codes for CASSVGVGLYNEQFF.

The rearrangement joins TRBV7-2 to TRBJ1-5; unclear D gene. V lost 7 bases to trimming and J lost 7 bases, with 17 bases between them. This CDR3 spans 14 amino acids. CDR1 SGHTA and CDR2 FQGNSA come from the germline V gene. CDR3 in amino acids: CASTDTPGWQPQHF. The CDR3 region has the DNA TGTGCCAGCACTGACACCCCAGGTTGGCAGCCCCAGCATTTT.

The sample holds a few counts of this clonotype. The chain's CDR3 is CASSTTGNEQYF. The CDR3 bases are TGTGCCAGCAGCACCACCGGGAACGAGCAGTACTTC. The chain combines TRBV7-9 with TRBJ2-7; D may be TRBD2 (5 bases). The germline CDR1 and CDR2 sequences are SEHNR and FQNEAQ (reference sequence). The CDR3 totals 12 residues. Trimming pared 5 bases from V and 5 bases from J, leaving 10 bases between.

The gene calls are TRBV12-3 or TRBV12-4 and TRBJ2-2, with 7 bases matching TRBD1. The CDR3 contains 13 residues. V lost 4 bases and J lost 6; bases outside the gene matches: 2. The CDR3 nucleotides are TGTGCCAGCAGTTCGACAGGGCCCGGGGAGCTGTTTTTT. This gives the protein CASSSTGPGELFF.

This clonotype was found a few times. The chain combines TRBV5-5 with TRBJ2-5; 9 bases align to TRBD2. TRBJ2-1 matches the DNA end more closely, so the J call is doubtful. Germline values: CDR1 SGHKS, CDR2 YYEKEE (reference sequence). The CDR3 covers 17 residues. CDR3 protein: CASSLDASGLASYEQFF. CDR3 in DNA: TGTGCCAGCAGCTTGGACGCCAGCGGACTAGCGTCTTATGAGCAGTTCTTC.

This clonotype was recorded a few times. This rearrangement joins TRBV10-3 to TRBJ1-2, with D tentatively TRBD1 (5 bases). V was pared by 2 bases and J by 3 bases, with 13 bases between. The CDR3 spans 15 residues. The germline V gene encodes CDR1 ENHRY and CDR2 SYGVKD. The CDR3 DNA is TGTGCCATCAGTGAGGTCTCAGGGTACCACTATGGCTACACCTTC. Translating gives CAISEVSGYHYGYTF.

The chain recombines TRBV27 with TRBJ2-7, with a possible D match to TRBD2 (6 bases). Germline-derived CDR1 and CDR2 are MNHEY and SMNVEV (reference sequence). The V and J ends lost 6 bases and 5 bases respectively, with 11 bases between them. The CDR3 has 12 amino acids. CDR3 in DNA: TGTGCCAGCAGCCCGGGGGAGGACGAGCAGTACTTC. Translation gives CASSPGEDEQYF.

This clonotype was observed a few times. The genes are TRBV24-1 and TRBJ2-3; D possibly corresponds to TRBD1 (5 bases). CDR1 KGHDR and CDR2 SFDVKD come from the germline V gene. The V end lost 9 bases, the J end lost 4 bases, and 7 bases lay between the germline ends. This CDR3 has 11 amino acids. The CDR3 is CATAQADTQYF. CDR3 sequence (DNA): TGTGCCACCGCACAGGCAGATACGCAGTATTTT.